The 4 T cell receptor beta chains in this list originate from one sample, sequenced in a study of siplizumab effects on memory and regulatory T cells. Profiled with immunoSEQ multiplex PCR; TCRdb holds only in-frame clones, not every one. This sample carries roughly 110,000 clones, around 93% of them seen once, and the ten largest clones take approximately 0.17%. Source material: non-Treg CD4+ T cells sorted from blood. Receptors originate from a human donor in good health.

The V gene is TRBV7-9, the J gene TRBJ2-7, with TRBD1 matching over 8 bases. Germline CDR1 and CDR2: SEHNR and FQNEAQ (reference sequence). After removal of 3 bases from V and 5 bases from J, the junction contained 3 bases not matched to a gene. This CDR3 is 13 amino acids long. The CDR3 sequence is CASSLQGANEQYF. CDR3 bases: TGTGCCAGCAGCTTGCAGGGGGCGAACGAGCAGTACTTC.

This clone appeared once. The chain uses TRBV18 and TRBJ2-5; D is possibly TRBD1 or TRBD2 (5 bases each). Germline V gene lookup returns CDR1 KGHSH and CDR2 LQKENI. There are 14 residues in the CDR3. The V and J ends lost 3 bases and 7 bases respectively, with 15 bases between them. The CDR3 nucleotides are TGTGCCAGCTCACCCGGGACCCCGTCGGGGACCCAGTACTTC. This sequence encodes CASSPGTPSGTQYF.

V usage is TRBV2 and J usage is TRBJ2-5; possibly TRBD1 for D (5 bases). This CDR3 has 13 residues. Germline assignment: CDR1 SNHLY and CDR2 FYNNEI. Trimming stripped 6 bases from V and 3 bases from J, with 11 bases between. DNA of the CDR3: TGTGCCAGCAGCCACAGGTTGGAAGAGACCCAGTACTTC. Its translation is CASSHRLEETQYF.

The CDR3 is CASSIPRGATNEKLFF. The CDR3 region has the DNA TGTGCCAGTAGTATCCCGCGAGGGGCAACTAATGAAAAACTGTTTTTT. The rearrangement uses TRBV19 and TRBJ1-4, with D perhaps matching TRBD1 (5 bases). Trimming took 3 bases from V and 0 from J, leaving 11 bases between them. Germline assignment: CDR1 LNHDA and CDR2 SQIVND (reference sequence). The CDR3 is 16 amino acids. Full variable domain (remainder filled in from reference TRBV19 and TRBJ1-4): DGGITQSPKYLFRKEGQNVTLSCEQNLNHDAMYWYRQDPGQGLRLIYYSQIVNDFQKGDIAEGYSVSREKKESFPLTVTSAQKNPTAFYLCASSIPRGATNEKLFFGSGTQLSVL.